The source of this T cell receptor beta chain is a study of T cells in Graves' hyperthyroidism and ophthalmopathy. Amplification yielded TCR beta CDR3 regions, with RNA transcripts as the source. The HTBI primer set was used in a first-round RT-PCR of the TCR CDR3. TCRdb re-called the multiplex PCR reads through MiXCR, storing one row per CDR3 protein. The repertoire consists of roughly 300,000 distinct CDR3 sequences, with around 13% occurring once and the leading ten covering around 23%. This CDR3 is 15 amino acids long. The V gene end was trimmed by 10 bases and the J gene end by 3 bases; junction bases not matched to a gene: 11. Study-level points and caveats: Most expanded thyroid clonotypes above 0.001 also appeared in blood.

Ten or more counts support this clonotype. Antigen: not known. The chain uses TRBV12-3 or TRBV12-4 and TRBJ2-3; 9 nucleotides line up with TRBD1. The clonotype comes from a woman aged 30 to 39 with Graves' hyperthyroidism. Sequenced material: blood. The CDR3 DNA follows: TGTGCCATGTCAATCGGGACAGGGCCGACAGATACGCAGTATTTT. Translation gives CAMSIGTGPTDTQYF.